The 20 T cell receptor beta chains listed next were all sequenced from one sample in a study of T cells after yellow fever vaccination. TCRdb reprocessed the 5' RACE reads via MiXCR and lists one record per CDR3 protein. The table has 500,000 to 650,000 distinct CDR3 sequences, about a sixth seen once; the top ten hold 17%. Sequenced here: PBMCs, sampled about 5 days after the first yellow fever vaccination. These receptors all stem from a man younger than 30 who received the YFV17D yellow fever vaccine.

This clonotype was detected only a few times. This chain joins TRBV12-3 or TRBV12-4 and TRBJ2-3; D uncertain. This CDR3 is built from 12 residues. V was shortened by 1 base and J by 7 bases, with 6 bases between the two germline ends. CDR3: CASSLGHYTQYF. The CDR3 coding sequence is TGTGCCAGCAGTTTAGGGCACTATACGCAGTATTTT.

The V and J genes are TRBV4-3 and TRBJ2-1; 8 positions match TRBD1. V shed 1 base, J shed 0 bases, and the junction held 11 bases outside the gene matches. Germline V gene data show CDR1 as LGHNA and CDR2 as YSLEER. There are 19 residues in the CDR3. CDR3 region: CASSQVVGQAMSSYNEQFF. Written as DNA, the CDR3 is TGCGCCAGCAGCCAAGTGGTGGGACAGGCCATGAGCTCCTACAATGAGCAGTTCTTC.

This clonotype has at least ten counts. The CDR3 DNA reads TGTGCCAGCTCGCGGGACACTGGAAACACCATATATTTT. Its translation is CASSRDTGNTIYF. This chain connects TRBV18 to TRBJ1-3; a weak D match, TRBD1 (6 bases). Between the trimmed V and J ends, which lost 6 bases and 2 bases, there was a span of 8 bases. Germline CDR1 KGHSH, CDR2 LQKENI. The CDR3 sequence is 13 residues long.

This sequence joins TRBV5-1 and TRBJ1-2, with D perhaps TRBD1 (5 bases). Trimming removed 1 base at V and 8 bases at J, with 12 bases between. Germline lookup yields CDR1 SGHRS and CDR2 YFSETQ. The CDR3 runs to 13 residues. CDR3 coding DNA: TGCGCCAGCAGCTTGTCTCCTGAGGGGGGCTACACCTTC. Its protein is CASSLSPEGGYTF.

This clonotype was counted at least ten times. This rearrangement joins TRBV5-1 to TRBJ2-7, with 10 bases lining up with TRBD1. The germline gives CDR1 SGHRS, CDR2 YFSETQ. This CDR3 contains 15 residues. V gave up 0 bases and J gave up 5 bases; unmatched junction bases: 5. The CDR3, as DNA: TGCGCCAGCAGCTTGGAAGGACAGGGGGGGGACGAGCAGTACTTC. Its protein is CASSLEGQGGDEQYF.

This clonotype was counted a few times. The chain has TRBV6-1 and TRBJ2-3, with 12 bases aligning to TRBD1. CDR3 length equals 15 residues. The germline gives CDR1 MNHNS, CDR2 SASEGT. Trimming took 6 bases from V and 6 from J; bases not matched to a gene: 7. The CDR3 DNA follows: TGTGCCAGCAGACCTACCGGGACAGGGGGCGATACGCAGTATTTT. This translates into CASRPTGTGGDTQYF.

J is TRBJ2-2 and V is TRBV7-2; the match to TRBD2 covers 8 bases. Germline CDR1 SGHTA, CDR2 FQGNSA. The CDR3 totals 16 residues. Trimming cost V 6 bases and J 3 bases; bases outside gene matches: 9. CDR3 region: CASSPLAGGDTGELFF. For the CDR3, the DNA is TGTGCCAGCAGTCCCCTGGCGGGGGGTGACACCGGGGAGCTGTTTTTT. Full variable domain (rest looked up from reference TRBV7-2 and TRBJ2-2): GAGVSQSPSNKVTEKGKDVELRCDPISGHTALYWYRQSLGQGLEFLIYFQGNSAPDKSGLPSDRFSAERTGGSVSTLTIQRTQQEDSAVYLCASSPLAGGDTGELFFGEGSRLTVL.

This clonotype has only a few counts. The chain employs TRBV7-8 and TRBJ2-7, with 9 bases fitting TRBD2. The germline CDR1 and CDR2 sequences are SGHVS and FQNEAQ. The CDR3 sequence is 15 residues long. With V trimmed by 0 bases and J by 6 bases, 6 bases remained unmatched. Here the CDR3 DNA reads TGTGCCAGCAGCTTAGCTAGCGGGGGCCGAGGCGAGCAGTACGTC. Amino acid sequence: CASSLASGGRGEQYV.

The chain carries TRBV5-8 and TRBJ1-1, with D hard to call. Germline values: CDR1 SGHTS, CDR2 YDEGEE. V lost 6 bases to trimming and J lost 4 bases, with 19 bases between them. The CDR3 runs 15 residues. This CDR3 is CASTPPDMYLTEAFF. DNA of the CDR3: TGTGCCAGCACCCCCCCAGATATGTACCTCACTGAAGCTTTCTTT. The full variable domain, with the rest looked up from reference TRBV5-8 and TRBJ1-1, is EAGVTQSPTHLIKTRGQQATLRCSPISGHTSVYWYQQALGLGLQFLLWYDEGEERNRGNFPPRFSGRQFPNYSSELNVNALELEDSALYLCASTPPDMYLTEAFFGQGTRLTVV.

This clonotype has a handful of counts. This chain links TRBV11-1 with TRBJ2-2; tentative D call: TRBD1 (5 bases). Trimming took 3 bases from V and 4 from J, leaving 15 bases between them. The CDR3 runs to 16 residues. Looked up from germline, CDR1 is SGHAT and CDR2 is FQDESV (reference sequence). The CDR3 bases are TGTGCCAGCAGCTTGTTTCCCAGGGCAGGCACCGGGGAGCTGTTTTTT. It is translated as CASSLFPRAGTGELFF. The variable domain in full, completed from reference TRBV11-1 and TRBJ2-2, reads EAEVAQSPRYKITEKSQAVAFWCDPISGHATLYWYRQILGQGPELLVQFQDESVVDDSQLPKDRFSAERLKGVDSTLKIQPAELGDSAMYLCASSLFPRAGTGELFFGEGSRLTVL.

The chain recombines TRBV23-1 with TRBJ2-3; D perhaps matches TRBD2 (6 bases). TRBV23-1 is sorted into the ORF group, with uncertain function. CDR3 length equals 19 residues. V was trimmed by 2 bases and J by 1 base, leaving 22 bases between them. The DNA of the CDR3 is TGCGCCAGCAGTCAACCGGAGGGAACGGCGCGGCAAGGCACAGATACGCAGTATTTT. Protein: CASSQPEGTARQGTDTQYF.

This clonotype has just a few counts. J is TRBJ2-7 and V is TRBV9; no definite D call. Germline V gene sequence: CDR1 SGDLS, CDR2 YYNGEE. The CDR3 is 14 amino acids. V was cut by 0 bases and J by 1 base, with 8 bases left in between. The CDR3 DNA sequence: TGTGCCAGCAGCGTAGCTGGGCCTTCCTACGAGCAGTACTTC. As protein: CASSVAGPSYEQYF.

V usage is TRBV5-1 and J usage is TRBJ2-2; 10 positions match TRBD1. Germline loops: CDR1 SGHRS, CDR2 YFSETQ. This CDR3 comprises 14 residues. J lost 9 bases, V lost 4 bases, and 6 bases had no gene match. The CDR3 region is CASSATGGHRELFF. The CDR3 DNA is TGCGCCAGCAGCGCGACAGGGGGCCACCGGGAGCTGTTTTTT.

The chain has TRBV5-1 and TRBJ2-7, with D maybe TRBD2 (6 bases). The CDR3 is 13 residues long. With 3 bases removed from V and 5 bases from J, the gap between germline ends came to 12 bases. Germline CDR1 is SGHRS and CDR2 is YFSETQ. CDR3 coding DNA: TGCGCCAGCAGCTGGACTAACAGTAACGAGCAGTACTTC. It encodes CASSWTNSNEQYF.

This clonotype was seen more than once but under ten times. The CDR3 DNA reads as TGCGCCAGCAGCCAAGGGGGCCAGGGGACCTCCTACGAGCAGTACTTC. This encodes CASSQGGQGTSYEQYF. The chain recombines TRBV4-1 with TRBJ2-7; a possible D gene is TRBD1 (6 bases). V was pared by 1 base and J by 0 bases, with 13 bases between. This CDR3 is built from 16 residues. Germline CDR1 reads MGHRA; CDR2 reads YSYEKL.

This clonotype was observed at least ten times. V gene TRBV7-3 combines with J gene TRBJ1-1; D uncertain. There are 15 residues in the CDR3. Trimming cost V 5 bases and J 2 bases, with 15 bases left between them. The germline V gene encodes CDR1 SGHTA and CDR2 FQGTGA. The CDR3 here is CASSIKPARNTEAFF. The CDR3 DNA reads TGTGCCAGCAGCATCAAGCCGGCACGAAACACTGAAGCTTTCTTT.

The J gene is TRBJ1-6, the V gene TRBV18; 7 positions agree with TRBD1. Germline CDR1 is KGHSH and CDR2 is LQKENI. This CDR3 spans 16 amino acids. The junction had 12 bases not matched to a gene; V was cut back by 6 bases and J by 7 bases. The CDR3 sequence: CASSDQGDRSNSPLHF. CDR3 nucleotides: TGTGCCAGCTCCGACCAAGGGGACAGATCGAATTCACCCCTCCACTTT.

CDR3 protein: CASRADPSGVAYNEQFF. The CDR3 bases are TGTGCCAGCAGAGCCGACCCGAGCGGGGTTGCCTACAATGAGCAGTTCTTC. The genes are TRBV6-2 or TRBV6-3 and TRBJ2-1, with 7 positions matching TRBD2. The CDR3 has 17 residues. J gave up 2 bases and V 6 bases, and 13 bases lay outside the gene matches. From germline, CDR1 is MNHEY and CDR2 SVGEGT.

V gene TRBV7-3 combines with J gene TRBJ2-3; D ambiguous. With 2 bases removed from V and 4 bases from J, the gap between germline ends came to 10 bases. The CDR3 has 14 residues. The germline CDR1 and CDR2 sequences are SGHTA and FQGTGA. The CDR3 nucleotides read TGTGCCAGCAGCTTATCAGTGGGCGCAGATACGCAGTATTTT. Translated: CASSLSVGADTQYF.

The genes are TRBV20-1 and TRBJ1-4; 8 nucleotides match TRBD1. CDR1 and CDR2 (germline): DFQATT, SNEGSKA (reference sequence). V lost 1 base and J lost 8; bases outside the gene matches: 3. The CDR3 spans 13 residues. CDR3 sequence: CSARGQGYEKLFF. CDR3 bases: TGCAGTGCTAGAGGACAGGGGTACGAAAAACTGTTTTTT.